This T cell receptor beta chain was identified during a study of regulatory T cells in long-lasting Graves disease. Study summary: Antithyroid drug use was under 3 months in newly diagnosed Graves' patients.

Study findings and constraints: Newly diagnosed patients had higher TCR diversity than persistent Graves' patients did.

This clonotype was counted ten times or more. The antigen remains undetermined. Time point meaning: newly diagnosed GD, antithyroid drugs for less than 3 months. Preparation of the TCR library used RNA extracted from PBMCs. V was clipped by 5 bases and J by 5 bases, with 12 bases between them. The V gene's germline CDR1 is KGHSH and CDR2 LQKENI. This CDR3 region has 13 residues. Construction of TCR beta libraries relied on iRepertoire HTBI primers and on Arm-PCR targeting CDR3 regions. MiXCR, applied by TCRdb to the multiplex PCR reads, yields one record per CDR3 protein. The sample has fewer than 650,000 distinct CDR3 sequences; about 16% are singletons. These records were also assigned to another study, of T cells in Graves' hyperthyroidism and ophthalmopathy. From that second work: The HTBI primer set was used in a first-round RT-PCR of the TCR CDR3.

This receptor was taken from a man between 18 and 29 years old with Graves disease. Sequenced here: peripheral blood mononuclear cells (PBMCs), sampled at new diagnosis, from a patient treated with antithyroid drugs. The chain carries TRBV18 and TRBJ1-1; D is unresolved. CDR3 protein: CASSGEGRTEAFF. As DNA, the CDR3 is TGTGCCAGCTCAGGGGAGGGCCGTACTGAAGCTTTCTTT.